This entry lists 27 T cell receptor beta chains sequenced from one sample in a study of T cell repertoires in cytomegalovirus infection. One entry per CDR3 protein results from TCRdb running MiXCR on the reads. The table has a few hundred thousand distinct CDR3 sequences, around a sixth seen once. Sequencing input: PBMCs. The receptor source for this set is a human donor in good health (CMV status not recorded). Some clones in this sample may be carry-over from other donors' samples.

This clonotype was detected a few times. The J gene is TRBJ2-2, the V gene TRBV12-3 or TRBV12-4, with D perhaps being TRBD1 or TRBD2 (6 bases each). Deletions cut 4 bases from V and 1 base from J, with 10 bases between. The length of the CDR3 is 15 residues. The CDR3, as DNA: TGTGCCAGCAGTTGGGGGGCGCGGAACACCGGGGAGCTGTTTTTT. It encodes CASSWGARNTGELFF.

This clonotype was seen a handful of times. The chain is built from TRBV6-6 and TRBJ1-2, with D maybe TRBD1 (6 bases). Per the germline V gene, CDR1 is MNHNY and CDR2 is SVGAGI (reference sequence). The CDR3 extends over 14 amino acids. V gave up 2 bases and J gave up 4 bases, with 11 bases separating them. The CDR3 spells CASSYQGRAYGYTF. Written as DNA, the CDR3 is TGTGCCAGCAGTTACCAGGGGAGGGCCTATGGCTACACCTTC.

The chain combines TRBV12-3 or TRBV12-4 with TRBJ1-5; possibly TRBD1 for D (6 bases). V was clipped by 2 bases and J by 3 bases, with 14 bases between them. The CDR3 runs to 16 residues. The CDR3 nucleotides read TGTGCCAGCAGTTTACGGGGCAGGGGAACCAATCAGCCCCAGCATTTT. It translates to CASSLRGRGTNQPQHF.

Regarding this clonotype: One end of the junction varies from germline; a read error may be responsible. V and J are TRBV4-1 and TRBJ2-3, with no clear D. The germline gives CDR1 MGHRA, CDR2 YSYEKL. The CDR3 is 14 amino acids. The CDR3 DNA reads TGTGCCAGCAGCAAAGAATCCAGCAGGGATACGCAGTATTTT. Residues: CASSKESSRDTQYF.

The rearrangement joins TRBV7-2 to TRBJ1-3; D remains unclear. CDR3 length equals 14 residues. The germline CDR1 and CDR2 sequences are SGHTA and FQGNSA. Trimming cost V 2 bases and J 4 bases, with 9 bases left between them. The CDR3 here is CASSLISMGNTIYF. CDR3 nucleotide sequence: TGTGCCAGCAGCTTAATCTCCATGGGAAACACCATATATTTT. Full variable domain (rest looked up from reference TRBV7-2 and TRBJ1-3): GAGVSQSPSNKVTEKGKDVELRCDPISGHTALYWYRQSLGQGLEFLIYFQGNSAPDKSGLPSDRFSAERTGGSVSTLTIQRTQQEDSAVYLCASSLISMGNTIYFGEGSWLTVV.

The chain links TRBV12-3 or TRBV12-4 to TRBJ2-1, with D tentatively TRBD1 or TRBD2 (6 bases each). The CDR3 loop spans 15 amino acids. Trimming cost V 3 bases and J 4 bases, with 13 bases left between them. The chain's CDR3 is CASSLRGGQYNEQFF. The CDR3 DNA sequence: TGTGCCAGCAGTTTGAGAGGGGGGCAATACAATGAGCAGTTCTTC.

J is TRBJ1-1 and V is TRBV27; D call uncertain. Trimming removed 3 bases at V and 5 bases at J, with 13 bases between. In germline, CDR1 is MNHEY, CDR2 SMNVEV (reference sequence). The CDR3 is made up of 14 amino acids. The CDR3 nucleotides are TGTGCCAGCAGTTTTTATTCGGGGAAGACTGAAGCTTTCTTT. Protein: CASSFYSGKTEAFF.

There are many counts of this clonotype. CDR3 amino acids: CASSFSNGNEQYF. In DNA, the CDR3 is TGTGCCAGCAGCTTCTCGAACGGGAACGAGCAGTACTTC. This chain joins TRBV7-2 and TRBJ2-7; the D gene is possibly TRBD2 (5 bases). This CDR3 spans 13 amino acids. CDR1 is SGHTA, CDR2 FQGNSA, per germline. Trimming removed 3 bases from V and 5 bases from J, with 11 bases in between.

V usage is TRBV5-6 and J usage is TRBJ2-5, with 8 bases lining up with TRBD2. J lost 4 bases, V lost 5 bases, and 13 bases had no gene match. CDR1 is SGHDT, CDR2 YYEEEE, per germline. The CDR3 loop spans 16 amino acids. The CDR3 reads CASRAVGLAGGETQYF. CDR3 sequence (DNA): TGTGCCAGCAGGGCTGTTGGGCTAGCGGGCGGAGAGACCCAGTACTTC.

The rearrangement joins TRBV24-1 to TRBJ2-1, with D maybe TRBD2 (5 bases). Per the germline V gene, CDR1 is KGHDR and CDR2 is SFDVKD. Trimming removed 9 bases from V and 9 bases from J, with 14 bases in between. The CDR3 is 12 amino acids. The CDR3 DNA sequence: TGTGCCACCCAGGTGCTAGCTTCTGAGCAGTTCTTC. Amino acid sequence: CATQVLASEQFF.

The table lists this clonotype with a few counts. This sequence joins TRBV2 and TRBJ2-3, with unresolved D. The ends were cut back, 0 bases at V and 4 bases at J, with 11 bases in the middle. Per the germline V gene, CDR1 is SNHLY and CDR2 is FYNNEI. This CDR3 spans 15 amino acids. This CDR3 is CASSEAVGRSDTQYF. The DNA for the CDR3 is TGTGCCAGCAGTGAAGCTGTGGGCAGGTCAGATACGCAGTATTTT.

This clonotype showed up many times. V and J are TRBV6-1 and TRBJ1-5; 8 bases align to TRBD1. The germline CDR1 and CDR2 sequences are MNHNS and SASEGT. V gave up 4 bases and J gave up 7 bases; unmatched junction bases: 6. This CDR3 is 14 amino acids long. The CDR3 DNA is TGTGCCAGCAGTGGAACAGGGGGAGACCAGCCCCAGCATTTT. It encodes CASSGTGGDQPQHF.

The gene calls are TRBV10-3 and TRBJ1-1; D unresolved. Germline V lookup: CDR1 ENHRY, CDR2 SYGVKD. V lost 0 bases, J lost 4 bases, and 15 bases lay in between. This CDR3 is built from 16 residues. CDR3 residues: CAISESSPGRGTEAFF. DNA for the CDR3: TGTGCCATCAGTGAGTCGAGTCCGGGCCGGGGCACTGAAGCTTTCTTT.

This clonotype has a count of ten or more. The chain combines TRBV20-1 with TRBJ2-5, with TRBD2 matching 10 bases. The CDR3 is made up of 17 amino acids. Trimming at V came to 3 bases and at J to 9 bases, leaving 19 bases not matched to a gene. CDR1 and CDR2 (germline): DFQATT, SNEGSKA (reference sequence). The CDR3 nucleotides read TGCAGTGCTAGCCTAGCGGGGGCCCCCTCGCAGAGTGGGGCCCAGTACTTC. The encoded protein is CSASLAGAPSQSGAQYF.

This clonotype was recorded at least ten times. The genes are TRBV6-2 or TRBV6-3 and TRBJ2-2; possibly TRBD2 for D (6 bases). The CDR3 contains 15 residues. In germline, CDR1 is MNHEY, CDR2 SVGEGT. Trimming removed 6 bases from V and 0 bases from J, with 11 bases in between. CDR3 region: CASSPGLTNTGELFF. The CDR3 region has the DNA TGTGCCAGCAGCCCCGGACTAACGAACACCGGGGAGCTGTTTTTT.

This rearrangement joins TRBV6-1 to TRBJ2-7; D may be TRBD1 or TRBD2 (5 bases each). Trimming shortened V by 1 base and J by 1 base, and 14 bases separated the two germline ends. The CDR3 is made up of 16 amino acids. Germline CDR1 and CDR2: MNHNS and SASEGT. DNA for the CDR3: TGTGCCAGCAGTGAAGATTCCGGGACCCTATCCTACGAGCAGTACTTC. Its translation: CASSEDSGTLSYEQYF.

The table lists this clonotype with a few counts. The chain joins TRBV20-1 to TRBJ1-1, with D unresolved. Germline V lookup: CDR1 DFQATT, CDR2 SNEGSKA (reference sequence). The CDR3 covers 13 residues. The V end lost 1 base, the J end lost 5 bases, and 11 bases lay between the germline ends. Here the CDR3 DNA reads TGCAGTGCTAGAGTTGTCGGCGGGACTGAAGCTTTCTTT. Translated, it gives CSARVVGGTEAFF.

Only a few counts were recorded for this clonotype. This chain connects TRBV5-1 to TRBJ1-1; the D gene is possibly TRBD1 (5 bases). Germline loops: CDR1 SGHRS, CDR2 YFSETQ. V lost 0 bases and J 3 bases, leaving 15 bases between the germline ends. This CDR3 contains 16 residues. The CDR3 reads CASSLAPGRMDTEAFF. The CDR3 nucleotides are TGCGCCAGCAGCTTGGCTCCGGGACGGATGGACACTGAAGCTTTCTTT.

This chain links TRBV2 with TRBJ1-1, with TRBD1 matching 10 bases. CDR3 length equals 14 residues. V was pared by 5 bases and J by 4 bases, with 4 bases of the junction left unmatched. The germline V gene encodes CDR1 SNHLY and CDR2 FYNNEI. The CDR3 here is CASSRRQGATEAFF. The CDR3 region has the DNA TGTGCCAGCAGTAGGAGACAGGGGGCCACTGAAGCTTTCTTT.

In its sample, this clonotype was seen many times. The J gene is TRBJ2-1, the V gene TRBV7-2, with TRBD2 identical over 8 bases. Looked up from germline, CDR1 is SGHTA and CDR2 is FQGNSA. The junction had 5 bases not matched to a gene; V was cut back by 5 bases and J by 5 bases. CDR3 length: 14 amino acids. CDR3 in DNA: TGTGCCAGCAGCCACGGCGGGGGGAACAATGAGCAGTTCTTC. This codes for CASSHGGGNNEQFF.

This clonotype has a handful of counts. CDR3 sequence: CASSFVGQETQYF. CDR3 sequence (DNA): TGTGCCAGCAGCTTTGTAGGGCAAGAGACCCAGTACTTC. This chain links TRBV7-8 with TRBJ2-5; D unclear. The V and J ends lost 3 bases and 2 bases respectively, with 7 bases between them. In germline, CDR1 is SGHVS, CDR2 FQNEAQ. CDR3 length equals 13 residues.

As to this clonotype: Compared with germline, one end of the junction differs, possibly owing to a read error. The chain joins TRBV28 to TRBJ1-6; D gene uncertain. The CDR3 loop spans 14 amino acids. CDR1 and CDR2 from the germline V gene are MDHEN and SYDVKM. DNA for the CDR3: TGTGCCAGCAGATTATTCGAGGGTAATTCACCCCTCCACTTT. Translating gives CASRLFEGNSPLHF.

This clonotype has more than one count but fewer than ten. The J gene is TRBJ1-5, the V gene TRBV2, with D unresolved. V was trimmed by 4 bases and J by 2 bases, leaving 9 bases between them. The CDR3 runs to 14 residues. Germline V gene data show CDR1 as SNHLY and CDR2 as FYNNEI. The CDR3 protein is CASSGESRNQPQHF. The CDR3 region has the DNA TGTGCCAGCAGTGGGGAGTCCCGCAATCAGCCCCAGCATTTT.

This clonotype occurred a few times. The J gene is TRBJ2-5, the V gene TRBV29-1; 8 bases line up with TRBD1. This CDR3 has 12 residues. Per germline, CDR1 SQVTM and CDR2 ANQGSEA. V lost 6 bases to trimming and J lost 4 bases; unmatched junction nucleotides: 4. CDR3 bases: TGCAGCGTCACGACAGGGGCAGAGACCCAGTACTTC. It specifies CSVTTGAETQYF.

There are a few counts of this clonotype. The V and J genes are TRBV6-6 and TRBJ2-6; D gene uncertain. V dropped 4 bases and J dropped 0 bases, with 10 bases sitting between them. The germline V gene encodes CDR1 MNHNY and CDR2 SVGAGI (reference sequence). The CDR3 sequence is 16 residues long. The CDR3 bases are TGTGCCAGCAGTTCAGGCGGCCGCTCTGGGGCCAACGTCCTGACTTTC. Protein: CASSSGGRSGANVLTF.

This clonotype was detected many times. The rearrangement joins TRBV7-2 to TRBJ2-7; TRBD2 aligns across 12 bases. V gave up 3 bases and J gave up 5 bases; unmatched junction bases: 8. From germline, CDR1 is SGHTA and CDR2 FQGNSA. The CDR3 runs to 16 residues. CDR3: CASSFPSGGAEHEQYF. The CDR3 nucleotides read TGTGCCAGCAGCTTCCCTAGCGGGGGGGCCGAGCACGAGCAGTACTTC.

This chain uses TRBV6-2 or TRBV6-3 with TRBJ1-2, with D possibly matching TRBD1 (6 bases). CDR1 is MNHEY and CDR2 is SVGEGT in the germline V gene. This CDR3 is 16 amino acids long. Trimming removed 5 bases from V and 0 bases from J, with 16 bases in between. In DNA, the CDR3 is TGTGCCAGCAGTCACGGGGGCAGATCTGCTAACTATGGCTACACCTTC. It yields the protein CASSHGGRSANYGYTF.